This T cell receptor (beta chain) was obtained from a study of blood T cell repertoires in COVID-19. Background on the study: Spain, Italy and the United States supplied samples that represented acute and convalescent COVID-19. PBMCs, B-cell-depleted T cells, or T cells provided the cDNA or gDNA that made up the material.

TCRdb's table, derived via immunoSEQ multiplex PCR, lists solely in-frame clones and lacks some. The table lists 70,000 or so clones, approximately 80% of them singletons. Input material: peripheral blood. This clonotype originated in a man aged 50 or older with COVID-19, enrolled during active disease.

CDR3 region: CASVLDSGVSYEQYF. The CDR3 nucleotides read TGTGCCAGCGTTCTCGATAGCGGGGTTTCCTACGAGCAGTACTTC. The chain uses TRBV2 and TRBJ2-7, with 8 bases that match TRBD2. From germline, CDR1 is SNHLY and CDR2 FYNNEI. V lost 8 bases, J lost 1 base, and 10 bases stayed unmatched. The CDR3 length is 15 residues.